Each of the 4 T cell receptor beta chains below was sequenced from the same sample in a study of CD8+ T cells in alopecia areata. cDNA reverse transcribed from extracted RNA served as the sequencing template. Sequenced by immunoSEQ multiplex PCR; TCRdb stores in-frame clones only, minus some. The sample lists about 140,000 clones, 55% occurring once. Sequencing was done on a sample of CD4+ T cells sorted from blood. The receptors come from a human donor in good health.

The V and J genes are TRBV27 and TRBJ2-5; tentative D call: TRBD2 (6 bases). This CDR3 spans 13 amino acids. The V and J ends lost 4 bases and 7 bases respectively, with 13 bases between them. CDR1 is MNHEY and CDR2 is SMNVEV in the germline V gene (reference sequence). CDR3 DNA: TGTGCCAGCAGTTCCCTCGGGGGTTGGACCCAGTACTTC. Amino acid sequence: CASSSLGGWTQYF.

V and J are TRBV29-1 and TRBJ2-5, with TRBD2 identical over 10 bases. Germline lookup yields CDR1 SQVTM and CDR2 ANQGSEA. The CDR3 is 14 amino acids. Germline trimming cut 7 bases from V and 5 bases from J; bases unmatched to any gene: 10. Here the CDR3 reads CSAAGTSAGETQYF. In DNA form, the CDR3 reads TGCAGCGCAGCCGGGACTAGCGCAGGGGAGACCCAGTACTTC. Using reference TRBV29-1 and TRBJ2-5 for the parts outside the CDR3, the full variable domain is SAVISQKPSRDICQRGTSLTIQCQVDSQVTMMFWYRQQPGQSLTLIATANQGSEATYESGFVIDKFPISRPNLTFSTLTVSNMSPEDSSIYLCSAAGTSAGETQYFGPGTRLLVL.

CDR3 sequence (DNA): TGTGCCAGCAGCCCTCAGGGACAGGGGATCTATGAGCAGTTCTTC. This encodes CASSPQGQGIYEQFF. The rearrangement links TRBV11-3 to TRBJ2-1; 10 bases align to TRBD1. The CDR3 loop spans 15 amino acids. CDR1 SGHNT and CDR2 YENEEA come from the germline V gene. V lost 5 bases, J lost 8 bases, and 9 bases stayed unmatched. The whole variable domain, filled in from reference TRBV11-3 and TRBJ2-1, reads EAGVVQSPRYKIIEKKQPVAFWCNPISGHNTLYWYLQNLGQGPELLIRYENEEAVDDSQLPKDRFSAERLKGVDSTLKIQPAELGDSAVYLCASSPQGQGIYEQFFGPGTRLTVL.

The chain carries TRBV19 and TRBJ2-2; D might be TRBD2 (5 bases). The germline V gene encodes CDR1 LNHDA and CDR2 SQIVND (reference sequence). Trimming cost V 6 bases and J 4 bases, with 18 bases left between them. The CDR3 sequence is 16 residues long. The CDR3 sequence is CASSVLGLRGTGELFF. The CDR3 nucleotides read TGTGCCAGTAGCGTGTTAGGGCTCCGGGGCACCGGGGAGCTGTTTTTT.